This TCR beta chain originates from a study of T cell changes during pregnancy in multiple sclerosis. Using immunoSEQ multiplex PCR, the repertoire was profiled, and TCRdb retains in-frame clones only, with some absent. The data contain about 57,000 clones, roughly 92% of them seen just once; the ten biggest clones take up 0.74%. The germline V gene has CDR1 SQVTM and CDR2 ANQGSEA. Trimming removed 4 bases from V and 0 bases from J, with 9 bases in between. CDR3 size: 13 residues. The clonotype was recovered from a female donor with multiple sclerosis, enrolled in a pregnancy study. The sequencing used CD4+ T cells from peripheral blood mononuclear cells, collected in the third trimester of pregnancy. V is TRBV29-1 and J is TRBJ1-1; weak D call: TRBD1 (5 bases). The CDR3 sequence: CSVGSTVNTEAFF. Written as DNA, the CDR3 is TGCAGCGTTGGATCGACAGTGAACACTGAAGCTTTCTTT.